These 14 T cell receptor beta chains were all obtained from the same sample, sequenced in a study of cytomegalovirus exposure and HLA in healthy donors (dated by TCRdb to the late 2010s). The library was produced with the immunoSEQ multiplex PCR assay. TCRdb mirrors the immuneACCESS table, restricted to in-frame sequences. Some clones are absent from its copies; in checked studies, under half trace to an unresolved V gene, and the reason for the others is unknown. This sample lists approximately 160,000 clones; around 90% were detected once. The ten top clones hold over 2.5% of the sample. The sample taken for sequencing was PBMCs. The receptor source for this set is a woman aged 18-29 years in good health and CMV-seropositive.

The chain couples TRBV19 to TRBJ2-5; TRBD2 matches at 8 bases. This CDR3 has 16 amino acids. Unmatched junction bases numbered 10, after V lost 3 bases and J lost 4 bases. Germline CDR1 and CDR2: LNHDA and SQIVND (reference sequence). This chain's CDR3 is CASSMFLTGGGETQYF. CDR3 bases: TGTGCCAGTAGTATGTTTCTGACGGGAGGGGGAGAGACCCAGTACTTC.

V gene TRBV7-8 combines with J gene TRBJ2-3; weak D call: TRBD2 (6 bases). This CDR3 region has 18 residues. Germline CDR1 is SGHVS and CDR2 is FQNEAQ. V shed 5 bases and J shed 2 bases, with 23 bases lying between them. CDR3 protein: CASSSLGYSLASTDTQYF. DNA of the CDR3: TGTGCCAGCAGCAGCTTAGGATACTCACTAGCCTCCACAGATACGCAGTATTTT.

This CDR3 is CASSQDQGSQVAFF. Here the CDR3 DNA reads TGTGCCAGCAGCCAAGATCAGGGGTCGCAGGTCGCTTTCTTT. J is TRBJ1-1 and V is TRBV14; D may be TRBD1 (6 bases). V was trimmed by 0 bases and J by 11 bases, leaving 16 bases between them. The CDR3 consists of 14 residues. Germline-derived CDR1 and CDR2 are SGHDN and FVKESK.

The chain links TRBV18 to TRBJ2-7; 7 nucleotides match TRBD2. The CDR3 has 14 residues. From germline, CDR1 is KGHSH and CDR2 LQKENI. V trimming: 1 base; J trimming: 4 bases; junction bases outside the gene matches: 4. Here the CDR3 DNA reads TGTGCCAGCTCACCACATCTAGCGGAGTACGAGCAGTACTTC. Translation: CASSPHLAEYEQYF.

With respect to this clone: In the same sample, other DNA sequences code for this CDR3. The chain is built from TRBV6-1 and TRBJ2-6, with 10 bases fitting TRBD1. There are 15 residues in the CDR3. The V gene end was trimmed by 8 bases and the J gene end by 0 bases; junction bases not matched to a gene: 1. The germline gives CDR1 MNHNS, CDR2 SASEGT. CDR3 DNA sequence: TGTGCCAGCCGGACAGGGGGCTCTGGGGCCAACGTCCTGACTTTC. Translated, it gives CASRTGGSGANVLTF.

The V call is TRBV6-1, the J call TRBJ1-6; D is perhaps TRBD1 (6 bases). Germline CDR1 MNHNS, CDR2 SASEGT. Trimming left V 3 bases short and J 9 bases short, with 15 bases between. The length of the CDR3 is 15 residues. Here the CDR3 DNA reads TGTGCCAGCAGTGATCTCCCTACAGGGCGTTCACCCCTCCACTTT. Translation: CASSDLPTGRSPLHF.

The rearrangement joins TRBV27 to TRBJ2-1, with D tentatively TRBD2 (6 bases). CDR1 and CDR2 from the germline V gene are MNHEY and SMNVEV (reference sequence). This CDR3 is built from 14 residues. V was cut by 5 bases and J by 4 bases, with 12 bases left in between. The CDR3, as DNA: TGTGCCAGCAGTCCAGCGGGTCCATACAATGAGCAGTTCTTC. This sequence encodes CASSPAGPYNEQFF.

This clone was found once. The gene calls are TRBV5-4 and TRBJ1-1; D ambiguous. This CDR3 comprises 14 residues. Per the germline V gene, CDR1 is SGHNT and CDR2 is YYREEE (reference sequence). Trimming removed 1 base at V and 0 bases at J, with 7 bases between. CDR3 DNA: TGTGCCAGCAGCTTGACTGTTTTGAACACTGAAGCTTTCTTT. Translated: CASSLTVLNTEAFF.

This rearrangement joins TRBV7-8 to TRBJ1-6; D is ambiguous. Germline V gene data show CDR1 as SGHVS and CDR2 as FQNEAQ. This CDR3 region has 16 residues. V was cut by 4 bases and J by 7 bases, with 17 bases left in between. CDR3 protein: CASSSGRTLDNSPLHF. In nucleotides, the CDR3 is TGTGCCAGCAGCTCCGGTCGGACTCTGGACAATTCACCCCTCCACTTT.

The V call is TRBV25-1, the J call TRBJ2-1, with 9 nucleotides matching TRBD1. V was pared by 3 bases and J by 4 bases, with 7 bases of the junction left unmatched. Germline V gives CDR1 MGHDK, CDR2 SYGVNS. The CDR3 contains 16 residues. The CDR3 loop is CASSDRQGDSYNEQFF. The CDR3 region has the DNA TGTGCCAGCAGTGATCGACAGGGGGACAGTTACAATGAGCAGTTCTTC. The full variable domain, completed using reference TRBV25-1 and TRBJ2-1, is EADIYQTPRYLVIGTGKKITLECSQTMGHDKMYWYQQDPGMELHLIHYSYGVNSTEKGDLSSESTVSRIRTEHFPLTLESARPSHTSQYLCASSDRQGDSYNEQFFGPGTRLTVL.

This clone was detected only once. This sequence joins TRBV25-1 and TRBJ1-2; D is perhaps TRBD1 (5 bases). V was clipped by 3 bases and J by 4 bases, with 15 bases between them. The germline V gene encodes CDR1 MGHDK and CDR2 SYGVNS. This CDR3 is built from 15 residues. CDR3 nucleotide sequence: TGTGCCAGCAGTGATACACAGGCGGGGTCCTATGGCTACACCTTC. Translating it yields CASSDTQAGSYGYTF.

The chain couples TRBV9 to TRBJ1-1; a weak D match, TRBD1 (5 bases). V gave up 3 bases and J gave up 2 bases, with 11 bases separating them. Per germline, CDR1 SGDLS and CDR2 YYNGEE. This CDR3 region has 14 residues. In DNA, the CDR3 is TGTGCCAGCAGCGCACCGACAGCTAACACTGAAGCTTTCTTT. Encoded protein: CASSAPTANTEAFF.

This clone was seen a single time. This chain joins TRBV2 and TRBJ2-5, with 7 bases identical to TRBD2. This CDR3 spans 9 amino acids. Trimming took 10 bases from V and 10 from J; bases not matched to a gene: 3. The germline V gene encodes CDR1 SNHLY and CDR2 FYNNEI. CDR3 in DNA: TGTGCCATAGGGAGGGACCAGTACTTC. Its protein product is CAIGRDQYF.

The V gene is TRBV6-6, the J gene TRBJ2-5, with a tentative D call TRBD2 (6 bases). The germline V and J ends were trimmed by 7 bases and 5 bases, with 14 bases remaining between them. CDR3 length: 13 amino acids. In germline, CDR1 is MNHNY, CDR2 SVGAGI (reference sequence). In DNA form, the CDR3 reads TGTGCCAGCACCGAAGATGCGGGGGAGACCCAGTACTTC. Residues: CASTEDAGETQYF.